Sequencing of this T cell receptor beta chain was carried out in a study of vaccination effects on CD4 cells after COVID-19. Turning to the study itself: The median interval between the second dose and post-vaccine sampling was 72 days. Study-wide results and caveats: At late timepoints after vaccination, vaccine- and infection-induced clones shrank markedly.

Only in-frame clones appear in the TCRdb table, and some are missing; sequencing was by immunoSEQ multiplex PCR. The sample holds approximately 30,000 clones, more than 60% seen once. Worth noting for this clone: The antigen is unknown.

Viral peptide pools were used in the ViraFEST assay to expand antigen-specific CD4+ T cells, and sequencing came afterward. Scientists isolated CD4+ T cells after an approximately 10-day culture period ended. Either the mRNA-1273 or the BNT162b2 vaccine was given to participants as two doses. Cultures used under 2.5 million PBMC per well, roughly 11 IU/ml IL-2 and around 9.8 ug/ml peptides. Germline V lookup: CDR1 MNHEY, CDR2 SVGAGI. Losses at the gene ends were 8 bases for V and 4 bases for J; bases not matched to a gene: 3. CDR3 length: 12 amino acids. The sequence came from a human donor who received a COVID-19 vaccine. This chain uses TRBV6-5 with TRBJ2-7; TRBD2 matches 9 bases. The sequenced sample was CD4+ T cells from PBMCs cultured with HCoV-NL63 spike peptides, obtained after COVID-19 vaccination. The CDR3 sequence: CASGRGGYEQYF. In nucleotides, the CDR3 is TGTGCCAGCGGGCGGGGGGGATACGAGCAGTACTTC.